Below, 5 T cell receptor beta chains from the same sample are listed, as sequenced in a study of blood T cell repertoires in COVID-19. Assay: immunoSEQ multiplex PCR; the TCRdb copy retains only in-frame clones and omits some. The sample includes 100,000 to 150,000 clones, 80% to 90% of them seen just once. The sequenced sample was peripheral blood. The origin of the receptors is a man aged 70-80 years with active or convalescent COVID-19.

DNA for the CDR3: TGCGCCAGCAGCCCGCTGACTAGCGGGGTCTCCTACAATGAGCAGTTCTTC. Translation: CASSPLTSGVSYNEQFF. The chain is built from TRBV5-1 and TRBJ2-1; 11 nucleotides align to TRBD2. Per the germline V gene, CDR1 is SGHRS and CDR2 is YFSETQ. V dropped 4 bases and J dropped 0; count of bases not matched to a gene: 6. The CDR3 runs 17 residues.

This chain connects TRBV3-1 (or the pseudogene TRBV3-2) to TRBJ1-5; D not resolved. CDR1 is LGHDT and CDR2 is YNNKEL in the germline V gene (reference sequence). Trimming removed 1 base at V and 7 bases at J, with 8 bases between. The length of the CDR3 is 13 residues. The CDR3 region has the DNA TGTGCCAGCAGCCAAGGGGCAGAACAGCCCCAGCATTTT. Its translation is CASSQGAEQPQHF.

This chain links TRBV6-5 with TRBJ2-3, with D possibly being TRBD2 (5 bases). The CDR3 runs to 14 residues. The germline CDR1 and CDR2 sequences are MNHEY and SVGAGI. V lost 4 bases, J lost 1 base, and 9 bases lay in between. The CDR3 loop reads CASSSPSRTDTQYF. DNA of the CDR3: TGTGCCAGCAGTTCCCCTAGCCGCACAGATACGCAGTATTTT.

The V and J genes are TRBV2 and TRBJ1-6; 8 bases are a match to TRBD1. The CDR3 totals 14 residues. The V and J ends lost 6 bases and 7 bases, in that order; junction bases with no gene match: 5. Germline lookup yields CDR1 SNHLY and CDR2 FYNNEI. This chain's CDR3 is CASRRTGPNSPLHF. The CDR3 DNA is TGTGCCAGCAGGAGGACAGGGCCAAATTCACCCCTCCACTTT.

The chain uses TRBV14 and TRBJ2-1; 13 bases agree with TRBD2. The germline V gene has CDR1 SGHDN and CDR2 FVKESK. J gave up 8 bases and V 9 bases, and 16 bases lay outside the gene matches. CDR3 length: 17 residues. Here the CDR3 reads CASGQGWTSGSDDEQFF. CDR3 coding DNA: TGTGCCAGTGGACAAGGATGGACTAGCGGGAGTGACGATGAGCAGTTCTTC.